Following are 30 T cell receptor beta chains from one sample sequenced in a study of OX40 agonist ivuxolimab in advanced cancers. Libraries were prepared by immunoSEQ multiplex PCR; TCRdb keeps only in-frame clonotypes and omits some of them. The profile shows 75,000 to 100,000 clones, 70% to 85% of them singletons. This specimen was CD4+ or CD8+ T cells sorted from blood, taken in a trial of the OX40 agonist ivuxolimab. All receptors come from an adult with an advanced solid tumor such as melanoma, head and neck, liver or kidney cancer.

V and J are TRBV10-1 and TRBJ1-2, with unresolved D. Germline CDR1 reads WNHNN; CDR2 reads SYGVQD (reference sequence). V shed 5 bases and J shed 6 bases, with 16 bases lying between them. This CDR3 spans 14 amino acids. CDR3 protein: CASSSPRGRHGYTF. The CDR3, as DNA: TGCGCCAGCAGTTCTCCGAGAGGGAGGCATGGCTACACCTTC.

V gene TRBV11-2 combines with J gene TRBJ1-2, with unresolved D. The V end was cut by 1 base, the J end by 4 bases, with 10 bases between. The germline V gene has CDR1 SGHAT and CDR2 FQNNGV. The CDR3 is made up of 14 amino acids. CDR3 bases: TGTGCCAGCAGCTTAGTCGTGGGATCCTATGGCTACACCTTC. It is translated as CASSLVVGSYGYTF.

The chain has TRBV7-2 and TRBJ1-3; the D is unclear. Germline-derived CDR1 and CDR2 are SGHTA and FQGNSA. Trimming cost V 7 bases and J 0 bases, with 19 bases left between them. This CDR3 is built from 17 residues. CDR3 residues: CASKHRGEGSSGNTIYF. The DNA of the CDR3 is TGTGCCAGCAAACATCGTGGTGAGGGCTCCTCTGGAAACACCATATATTTT.

The V and J genes are TRBV2 and TRBJ2-7; a possible D gene is TRBD1 (5 bases). CDR3 size: 11 residues. The germline V gene has CDR1 SNHLY and CDR2 FYNNEI. With 6 bases removed from V and 6 bases from J, the gap between germline ends came to 9 bases. Here the CDR3 reads CASRTGTEQYF. The DNA of the CDR3 is TGTGCCAGCAGAACAGGAACCGAGCAGTACTTC.

The chain is built from TRBV6-1 and TRBJ2-7; the D gene is possibly TRBD1 (6 bases). This CDR3 spans 14 amino acids. Per germline, CDR1 MNHNS and CDR2 SASEGT. V shed 5 bases and J shed 2 bases, with 13 bases lying between them. The CDR3 spells CASSPTTGAYEQYF. In DNA form, the CDR3 reads TGTGCCAGCAGTCCCACGACAGGCGCCTACGAGCAGTACTTC.

The V and J genes are TRBV7-8 and TRBJ2-3; tentatively, D is TRBD2 (5 bases). This CDR3 has 13 amino acids. V shed 5 bases and J shed 1 base, with 7 bases lying between them. Per the germline V gene, CDR1 is SGHVS and CDR2 is FQNEAQ. The CDR3 loop is CASSLGGTDTQYF. In DNA form, the CDR3 reads TGTGCCAGCAGCCTCGGGGGCACAGATACGCAGTATTTT.

The J gene is TRBJ2-6, the V gene TRBV6-6; D perhaps matches TRBD2 (6 bases). Germline V gene data show CDR1 as MNHNY and CDR2 as SVGAGI (reference sequence). The ends were cut back, 5 bases at V and 2 bases at J, with 13 bases in the middle. This CDR3 is 16 amino acids long. The CDR3 DNA reads as TGTGCCAGCAGTACGGGTAGCGGCGCTGGGGCCAACGTCCTGACTTTC. Encoded protein: CASSTGSGAGANVLTF.

The V and J genes are TRBV6-5 and TRBJ2-3, with 12 bases matching TRBD2. The CDR3 is 15 residues long. Germline V lookup: CDR1 MNHEY, CDR2 SVGAGI. V trimming: 4 bases; J trimming: 4 bases; junction bases outside the gene matches: 3. This chain's CDR3 is CASSSSGGAPDTQYF. The CDR3 DNA reads TGTGCCAGCAGTTCTAGCGGGGGGGCTCCAGATACGCAGTATTTT.

This clone was observed once. V is TRBV9 and J is TRBJ2-7; no definite D call. This CDR3 has 14 amino acids. Trimming removed 0 bases at V and 3 bases at J, with 10 bases between. Per the germline V gene, CDR1 is SGDLS and CDR2 is YYNGEE. CDR3 bases: TGTGCCAGCAGCGTAGCTTCTGGAGACTACGAGCAGTACTTC. It translates to CASSVASGDYEQYF.

The J gene is TRBJ1-5, the V gene TRBV19, with D perhaps matching TRBD1 (5 bases). The V gene's germline CDR1 is LNHDA and CDR2 SQIVND (reference sequence). The CDR3 contains 15 residues. The germline V and J ends were trimmed by 7 bases and 5 bases, with 18 bases remaining between them. CDR3 sequence: CASNPGLGRYQPQHF. In DNA, the CDR3 is TGTGCCAGTAACCCGGGCCTGGGGCGATATCAGCCCCAGCATTTT.

The V and J genes are TRBV10-3 and TRBJ1-1, with TRBD1 as a possible D gene (5 bases). CDR1 and CDR2 (germline): ENHRY, SYGVKD. The length of the CDR3 is 13 residues. Trimming cost V 11 bases and J 4 bases, with 17 bases left between them. This chain's CDR3 is CASRGRAGTEAFF. Here the CDR3 DNA reads TGTGCCTCAAGGGGAAGGGCAGGCACTGAAGCTTTCTTT.

This clone came up a few times. The chain uses TRBV2 and TRBJ2-1, with D tentatively TRBD1 (6 bases). This CDR3 contains 15 residues. Trimming removed 7 bases at V and 6 bases at J, with 19 bases between. Looked up from germline, CDR1 is SNHLY and CDR2 is FYNNEI. The CDR3 loop is CASKPFRVTGNEQFF. CDR3 nucleotides: TGTGCCAGCAAGCCCTTCCGTGTGACAGGCAATGAGCAGTTCTTC. The whole variable domain, filled in from reference TRBV2 and TRBJ2-1, reads EPEVTQTPSHQVTQMGQEVILRCVPISNHLYFYWYRQILGQKVEFLVSFYNNEISEKSEIFDDQFSVERPDGSNFTLKIRSTKLEDSAMYFCASKPFRVTGNEQFFGPGTRLTVL.

The chain has TRBV19 and TRBJ2-2; 9 bases line up with TRBD2. The CDR3 is 15 amino acids. Germline V gene lookup returns CDR1 LNHDA and CDR2 SQIVND (reference sequence). V shed 4 bases and J 4 bases; nucleotides not matched to a gene: 4. The CDR3 loop is CASSNSGSTTGELFF. The CDR3 DNA is TGTGCCAGTAGTAATAGCGGGAGTACCACCGGGGAGCTGTTTTTT.

The chain combines TRBV7-9 with TRBJ2-3; the D gene is possibly TRBD2 (5 bases). The CDR3 extends over 15 amino acids. The germline V gene encodes CDR1 SEHNR and CDR2 FQNEAQ (reference sequence). V was clipped by 3 bases and J by 2 bases, with 12 bases between them. DNA of the CDR3: TGTGCCAGCAGCTTGAAGGAGGCCTACACAGATACGCAGTATTTT. Its translation is CASSLKEAYTDTQYF.

The DNA for the CDR3 is TGTGCCAGCAATGTCGGACAGATTAATGAAAAACTGTTTTTT. Its translation: CASNVGQINEKLFF. V and J are TRBV6-1 and TRBJ1-4; TRBD1 is a possible D gene (6 bases). CDR1 and CDR2 (germline): MNHNS, SASEGT. CDR3 length: 14 amino acids. The germline V and J ends were trimmed by 7 bases and 4 bases, with 13 bases remaining between them.

The gene calls are TRBV18 and TRBJ1-1; no firm D call. Germline lookup yields CDR1 KGHSH and CDR2 LQKENI. The length of the CDR3 is 14 residues. Trimming took 0 bases from V and 7 from J, leaving 12 bases between them. CDR3 DNA: TGTGCCAGCTCACCACCTTTAGGGTTGGTTGAAGCTTTCTTT. Translation gives CASSPPLGLVEAFF.

This sequence joins TRBV7-9 and TRBJ2-2, with D possibly TRBD1 on 5 matching bases. CDR3 length: 14 residues. In germline, CDR1 is SEHNR, CDR2 FQNEAQ (reference sequence). V was clipped by 6 bases and J by 5 bases, with 13 bases between them. As DNA, the CDR3 is TGTGCCAGCAGGGGCTATAGGGGTACCGGGGAGCTGTTTTTT. This gives the protein CASRGYRGTGELFF.

The genes are TRBV19 and TRBJ1-1; no reliable D call. V was clipped by 2 bases and J by 1 base, with 8 bases between them. Looked up from germline, CDR1 is LNHDA and CDR2 is SQIVND (reference sequence). This CDR3 is 14 amino acids long. The CDR3 bases are TGTGCCAGTAGTATAAGTCTATCGAACACTGAAGCTTTCTTT. Translation: CASSISLSNTEAFF.

This clone was seen only a few times. The gene calls are TRBV4-1 and TRBJ2-1; possible D gene TRBD2, 6 bases. The CDR3 covers 18 residues. Germline-derived CDR1 and CDR2 are MGHRA and YSYEKL. Trimming left V 7 bases short and J 2 bases short, with 24 bases between. The CDR3 loop reads CASTPFQESGEAYNEQFF. The CDR3 coding sequence is TGCGCCAGCACCCCCTTCCAAGAGTCGGGAGAAGCCTACAATGAGCAGTTCTTC.

The chain carries TRBV2 and TRBJ1-1; no definite D call. The CDR3 is 13 residues long. The germline V gene encodes CDR1 SNHLY and CDR2 FYNNEI. V lost 7 bases and J 2 bases, leaving 11 bases between the germline ends. The CDR3 DNA sequence: TGTGCCAGCAAACAGACCGTTAACACTGAAGCTTTCTTT. Its protein is CASKQTVNTEAFF.

This chain joins TRBV12-5 and TRBJ2-7, with 9 bases fitting TRBD2. After removal of 4 bases from V and 6 bases from J, the junction contained 10 bases not matched to a gene. This CDR3 comprises 15 residues. Germline CDR1 LGHNT, CDR2 FRNRAP. The CDR3 loop is CASGSPAGTSSEQYF. DNA for the CDR3: TGTGCTAGTGGTTCCCCAGCCGGGACTAGCAGCGAGCAGTACTTC.

The CDR3 sequence is CASSENRDYGYTF. The CDR3 DNA is TGTGCCAGCAGTGAAAACAGGGATTATGGCTACACCTTC. The rearrangement uses TRBV2 and TRBJ1-2; possible D gene TRBD1, 6 bases. Germline-derived CDR1 and CDR2 are SNHLY and FYNNEI. This CDR3 has 13 amino acids. V dropped 2 bases and J dropped 5 bases, with 9 bases sitting between them.

The gene calls are TRBV19 and TRBJ2-1; 7 bases agree with TRBD2. The germline gives CDR1 LNHDA, CDR2 SQIVND (reference sequence). V trimming: 0 bases; J trimming: 5 bases; junction bases outside the gene matches: 7. The CDR3 contains 16 residues. Here the CDR3 DNA reads TGTGCCAGTAGTATAGATCGGTCTAGCGGAGACAATGAGCAGTTCTTC. This gives the protein CASSIDRSSGDNEQFF.

The chain carries TRBV7-2 and TRBJ2-1; TRBD2 agrees at 8 bases. J gave up 4 bases and V 4 bases, and 15 bases lay outside the gene matches. Germline V gene sequence: CDR1 SGHTA, CDR2 FQGNSA. This CDR3 is built from 18 residues. The CDR3 region is CASSSLGQAGVGYNEQFF. As DNA, the CDR3 is TGTGCCAGCAGCTCGTTGGGTCAAGCGGGAGTGGGGTACAATGAGCAGTTCTTC.

This chain connects TRBV13 to TRBJ2-5; TRBD1 aligns across 10 bases. The J call may be in error: the DNA end matches TRBJ2-7 better. This CDR3 is built from 15 residues. CDR1 is PRHDT, CDR2 FYEKMQ, per germline (reference sequence). The CDR3, as DNA: TGTGCCAGCAGCGCTGGGACAGGGGACTCCTACGAGCAGTACTTC. Translation gives CASSAGTGDSYEQYF.

This sequence joins TRBV9 and TRBJ2-7, with D maybe TRBD2 (5 bases). The CDR3 loop spans 14 amino acids. V lost 3 bases and J lost 1, with 11 bases in between. CDR1 is SGDLS and CDR2 is YYNGEE in the germline V gene. The CDR3 nucleotides read TGTGCCAGCAGCGAGGCCCCGGGGTCCTACGAGCAGTACTTC. This gives the protein CASSEAPGSYEQYF.

This rearrangement joins TRBV6-7 to TRBJ2-7; 7 nucleotides align to TRBD2. TRBV6-7 is assigned to the ORF class and has an uncertain function. V trimming: 3 bases; J trimming: 4 bases; junction bases outside the gene matches: 9. The CDR3 totals 15 residues. The CDR3 sequence is CASSYPPAGVYEQYF. The CDR3 DNA reads TGTGCCAGCAGTTATCCGCCTGCGGGGGTTTACGAGCAGTACTTC.

The V gene is TRBV5-8, the J gene TRBJ1-4; the match to TRBD1 covers 10 bases. Trimming took 4 bases from V and 3 from J; bases not matched to a gene: 6. The CDR3 runs to 16 residues. Germline CDR1 reads SGHTS; CDR2 reads YDEGEE. CDR3 coding DNA: TGTGCCAGCAGCCGGACAGGGGGTGGGTCTAATGAAAAACTGTTTTTT. Protein sequence: CASSRTGGGSNEKLFF.

In DNA form, the CDR3 reads TGTGCCAGCAGTCGGGACTTCACAGATACGCAGTATTTT. This sequence encodes CASSRDFTDTQYF. The rearrangement links TRBV11-3 to TRBJ2-3; TRBD2 is a possible D gene (6 bases). This CDR3 is built from 13 residues. Trimming took 6 bases from V and 2 from J, leaving 9 bases between them. Germline CDR1 SGHNT, CDR2 YENEEA.

V is TRBV5-1 and J is TRBJ1-1, with D hard to call. Germline CDR1 is SGHRS and CDR2 is YFSETQ. There are 14 residues in the CDR3. V dropped 0 bases and J dropped 1 base, with 7 bases sitting between them. The CDR3 DNA sequence: TGCGCCAGCAGCTTGGCCCCCGGGAACACTGAAGCTTTCTTT. Translated, it gives CASSLAPGNTEAFF.